The 24 T cell receptor beta chains given below trace back to one sample, sequenced in a study of blood T cell repertoires in COVID-19. Profiling relied on immunoSEQ multiplex PCR, and the TCRdb table lists in-frame clones only, not all of them. The sample consists of 35,000 to 50,000 clones, more than 75% of them appearing once. The material sequenced was peripheral blood. These receptors were collected from a woman between 65 and 79 years old in a cohort sampled during active COVID-19.

This chain connects TRBV19 to TRBJ2-5; D not certain. Between the trimmed V and J ends, which lost 3 bases and 5 bases, there was a span of 19 bases. This CDR3 comprises 16 residues. Germline CDR1 and CDR2: LNHDA and SQIVND (reference sequence). The CDR3 DNA is TGTGCCAGTAGTATGCTTCCACAGTACGGTGGTGAGACCCAGTACTTC. Amino acid sequence: CASSMLPQYGGETQYF.

The chain is built from TRBV6-5 and TRBJ2-7; 9 positions match TRBD2. V dropped 3 bases and J dropped 2; count of bases not matched to a gene: 5. There are 15 residues in the CDR3. Germline loops: CDR1 MNHEY, CDR2 SVGAGI. CDR3 coding DNA: TGTGCCAGCAGTTATGGCGGGAGGGGGACCTACGAGCAGTACTTC. Protein product: CASSYGGRGTYEQYF.

This clone occurred once. The rearrangement uses TRBV6-2 or TRBV6-3 and TRBJ1-1; D is perhaps TRBD1 (6 bases). V was clipped by 4 bases and J by 6 bases, with 18 bases between them. The CDR3 extends over 15 amino acids. Germline-derived CDR1 and CDR2 are MNHEY and SVGEGT. CDR3 bases: TGTGCCAGCAGTTCCTTGGCAGGGGCGCGGGCTGAAGCTTTCTTT. Amino acids: CASSSLAGARAEAFF.

This clone was counted between two and nine times. The rearrangement links TRBV4-1 to TRBJ1-2, with TRBD1 matching 8 bases. Trimming at V came to 1 base and at J to 2 bases, leaving 0 bases not matched to a gene. The CDR3 length is 14 residues. From germline, CDR1 is MGHRA and CDR2 YSYEKL. In DNA form, the CDR3 reads TGCGCCAGCAGCCAAGGGACAGGGAACTATGGCTACACCTTC. It specifies CASSQGTGNYGYTF.

This clone has only a few counts. The chain recombines TRBV6-1 with TRBJ2-7, with 9 bases that match TRBD2. The CDR3 length is 15 residues. Germline assignment: CDR1 MNHNS and CDR2 SASEGT. Trimming removed 1 base from V and 7 bases from J; junction bases left unmatched: 8. The CDR3 nucleotides are TGTGCCAGCAGTGAAGGGGCGGGAGGGCCATCAGAGCAGTACTTC. Amino acid sequence: CASSEGAGGPSEQYF.

This chain uses TRBV5-1 with TRBJ2-5, with D possibly being TRBD1 (5 bases). This CDR3 comprises 13 residues. Trimming took 4 bases from V and 4 from J, leaving 11 bases between them. CDR1 is SGHRS, CDR2 YFSETQ, per germline. The CDR3 DNA sequence: TGCGCCAGCAGCGTGGGGCTTGGAGAGACCCAGTACTTC. Its protein is CASSVGLGETQYF.

The chain has TRBV28 and TRBJ2-3; 7 bases line up with TRBD2. Germline V CDR1 and CDR2: MDHEN, SYDVKM. With V trimmed by 11 bases and J by 0 bases, 5 bases remained unmatched. This CDR3 has 13 residues. DNA for the CDR3: TGTGCCTGTAGGGAGGGAAGCACAGATACGCAGTATTTT. This translates into CACREGSTDTQYF.

This clone occurred once. The rearrangement uses TRBV10-1 and TRBJ2-3; 10 nucleotides align to TRBD2. The CDR3 length is 18 residues. The germline CDR1 and CDR2 sequences are WNHNN and SYGVQD (reference sequence). V trimming: 7 bases; J trimming: 4 bases; junction bases outside the gene matches: 17. CDR3 coding DNA: TGCGCCAGCATTCGGTTTGCGGCTAGCGGGAGAGTCGCAGATACGCAGTATTTT. Translation gives CASIRFAASGRVADTQYF.

The chain couples TRBV6-2 or TRBV6-3 to TRBJ2-1, with D perhaps matching TRBD1 (5 bases). Trimming took off 6 bases at V and 6 bases at J, with 18 bases between the two ends. Germline CDR1 reads MNHEY; CDR2 reads SVGEGT. The CDR3 extends over 15 amino acids. The CDR3 DNA reads TGTGCCAGCAGCAAAGGGGTCCTGGACGGCAATGAGCAGTTCTTC. Residues: CASSKGVLDGNEQFF.

A note on this clone: The junction does not match germline at one end; this may be a read error. The rearrangement joins TRBV10-3 to TRBJ1-2; D is possibly TRBD1 (5 bases). CDR1 ENHRY and CDR2 SYGVKD come from the germline V gene. This CDR3 contains 14 residues. CDR3 nucleotides: TGTGCCACCAGTTTGGAGCGGGGCGACTATGGCTACACCTTC. Its translation is CATSLERGDYGYTF.

The gene calls are TRBV30 and TRBJ1-2; the match to TRBD1 covers 7 bases. Germline V CDR1 and CDR2: GTSNPN, SVGIG (reference sequence). J was trimmed by 7 bases and V by 2 bases; bases with no gene match: 1. The CDR3 is 11 residues long. In nucleotides, the CDR3 is TGTGCCTGGAGTTCAGGGGGTGGCTACACCTTC. It specifies CAWSSGGGYTF.

The rearrangement joins TRBV10-3 to TRBJ2-2; 9 bases are a match to TRBD2. Germline V gene sequence: CDR1 ENHRY, CDR2 SYGVKD. The CDR3 runs to 16 residues. After removal of 8 bases from V and 0 bases from J, the junction contained 7 bases not matched to a gene. CDR3 coding DNA: TGTGCCATCGGGAATCTAGCGGGATCGAACACCGGGGAGCTGTTTTTT. It encodes CAIGNLAGSNTGELFF.

This chain joins TRBV5-1 and TRBJ1-3, with 8 bases lining up with TRBD1. This CDR3 is 15 amino acids long. The V gene end was trimmed by 5 bases and the J gene end by 3 bases; junction bases not matched to a gene: 7. CDR1 is SGHRS, CDR2 YFSETQ, per germline. CDR3 in DNA: TGCGCCAGCAGTCCTGGACAGGGCGGTGGAAACACCATATATTTT. As protein: CASSPGQGGGNTIYF.

The chain links TRBV5-1 to TRBJ2-7; TRBD1 agrees at 7 bases. The CDR3 loop spans 14 amino acids. Germline V gives CDR1 SGHRS, CDR2 YFSETQ. After removal of 3 bases from V and 2 bases from J, the junction contained 5 bases not matched to a gene. The CDR3: CASSSDRVPYEQYF. CDR3 DNA sequence: TGCGCCAGCAGCTCCGACAGGGTCCCCTACGAGCAGTACTTC.

This clone showed up just a few times. The rearrangement joins TRBV5-6 to TRBJ1-5; D is possibly TRBD1 (6 bases). Germline loops: CDR1 SGHDT, CDR2 YYEEEE. The CDR3 length is 16 residues. V was pared by 3 bases and J by 7 bases, with 20 bases between. CDR3 loop: CASSSTLDGTWQPQHF. The CDR3 nucleotides read TGTGCCAGCAGCTCAACGTTGGATGGGACATGGCAGCCCCAGCATTTT.

The J gene is TRBJ1-2, the V gene TRBV7-2; maybe TRBD1 (5 bases). Between the trimmed V and J ends, which lost 5 bases and 4 bases, there was a span of 14 bases. The CDR3 is made up of 14 amino acids. The germline V gene has CDR1 SGHTA and CDR2 FQGNSA. CDR3 in DNA: TGTGCCAGCAGCCCCCGATGGACACCCTATGGCTACACCTTC. Its translation is CASSPRWTPYGYTF.

The chain joins TRBV19 to TRBJ1-1; TRBD1 aligns across 9 bases. Per the germline V gene, CDR1 is LNHDA and CDR2 is SQIVND (reference sequence). This CDR3 region has 15 residues. J was trimmed by 1 base and V by 9 bases; bases with no gene match: 9. The CDR3, as DNA: TGTGCCAGCACGAACAGGGGGCGACCGAACACTGAAGCTTTCTTT. This codes for CASTNRGRPNTEAFF. The entire variable domain, with the rest obtained from reference TRBV19 and TRBJ1-1, is as follows: DGGITQSPKYLFRKEGQNVTLSCEQNLNHDAMYWYRQDPGQGLRLIYYSQIVNDFQKGDIAEGYSVSREKKESFPLTVTSAQKNPTAFYLCASTNRGRPNTEAFFGQGTRLTVV.

A single count supports this clone. The chain is built from TRBV7-2 and TRBJ2-7, with D perhaps matching TRBD2 (5 bases). CDR1 SGHTA and CDR2 FQGNSA come from the germline V gene. The CDR3 has 12 residues. V lost 1 base, J lost 6 bases, and 7 bases lay in between. CDR3 bases: TGTGCCAGCAGCTTAGAGCGGAGCGAGCAGTACTTC. Protein sequence: CASSLERSEQYF.

The rearrangement links TRBV6-5 to TRBJ1-6, with D perhaps matching TRBD1 (6 bases). Trimming took 0 bases from V and 8 from J, leaving 11 bases between them. Germline CDR1 reads MNHEY; CDR2 reads SVGAGI. The CDR3 covers 15 residues. The CDR3 DNA sequence: TGTGCCAGCAGTTACTCGAAAGGGGGTGATTCACCCCTCCACTTT. Encoded protein: CASSYSKGGDSPLHF.

The chain's CDR3 is CASSQVVRTSRDNEQFF. The DNA for the CDR3 is TGTGCCAGCAGCCAAGTGGTAAGGACTAGCAGAGACAATGAGCAGTTCTTC. The chain employs TRBV3-1 (or the pseudogene TRBV3-2) and TRBJ2-1, with TRBD2 matching over 8 bases. This CDR3 has 17 amino acids. From germline, CDR1 is LGHDT and CDR2 YNNKEL (reference sequence). The V and J ends lost 1 base and 5 bases, in that order; junction bases with no gene match: 10.

J is TRBJ2-7 and V is TRBV28, with TRBD1 matching 9 bases. Germline CDR1 MDHEN, CDR2 SYDVKM. This CDR3 region has 15 residues. Trimming took 8 bases from V and 4 from J; bases not matched to a gene: 12. CDR3 DNA: TGTGCCAGCTTAGCGACCGGGACAGGGTTGTACGAGCAGTACTTC. Translation gives CASLATGTGLYEQYF.

To note about this clone: The junction differs from germline at one of its ends, possibly a read error. The chain couples TRBV9 to TRBJ2-1, with 9 bases identical to TRBD2. The CDR3 covers 15 residues. The V gene's germline CDR1 is SGDLS and CDR2 YYNGEE. The CDR3 nucleotides read TGTGCCAGCAGCCTTAGCGGGAGCTCCTACGATGAGCAGTTCTTC. Its translation: CASSLSGSSYDEQFF.

The chain joins TRBV2 to TRBJ2-3, with 14 positions matching TRBD2. V shed 2 bases and J 4 bases; nucleotides not matched to a gene: 2. CDR3 length: 16 amino acids. Germline V lookup: CDR1 SNHLY, CDR2 FYNNEI. CDR3 sequence: CASSELGLAGADTQYF. In DNA form, the CDR3 reads TGTGCCAGCAGTGAACTGGGACTAGCGGGAGCAGATACGCAGTATTTT.

This clone was observed once. V and J are TRBV4-3 and TRBJ2-1; 8 bases align to TRBD2. CDR3 length: 18 amino acids. V lost 4 bases to trimming and J lost 3 bases; unmatched junction nucleotides: 14. Germline CDR1 and CDR2: LGHNA and YSLEER. The CDR3 bases are TGCGCCAGCAGCCTCCCAGTTCGGGTACTAGCGGACTACAATGAGCAGTTCTTC. The encoded protein is CASSLPVRVLADYNEQFF.